This T cell receptor (beta chain) was sequenced for a study of blood T cell repertoires in COVID-19. Overall study: PBMCs, B-cell-depleted T cells, or T cells were the source of the cDNA or gDNA that made up the material.

In the authors' workflow: Reference gene primer amplification gave estimated nucleated cell counts. The protocol was immunoSEQ multiplex PCR, while the TCRdb copy is restricted to in-frame clones and leaves out a portion. V and J calls plus clone size are reproduced from that table; the DNA served to infer D and trimming. In the table there are 130,000 to 150,000 clones, roughly 80% of which are singletons. The germline V gene encodes CDR1 SGHDT and CDR2 YYEEEE. V dropped 1 base and J dropped 4 bases, with 16 bases sitting between them. The CDR3 covers 16 residues. Sequencing used peripheral blood. The TCR was taken from a man between 65 and 85 years old who had recovered from COVID-19. This chain links TRBV5-6 with TRBJ2-3; possible D gene TRBD2, 5 bases. The CDR3 sequence: CASSLSRKGGADTQYF. In nucleotides, the CDR3 is TGTGCCAGCAGCTTGAGCCGGAAAGGAGGCGCAGATACGCAGTATTTT.